A selection of T cell receptor beta chains follows, all from one sample in a study of blood T cell repertoires in COVID-19. Only in-frame clones appear in the TCRdb table, and some are missing; sequencing was by immunoSEQ multiplex PCR. The top ten hold about 10% of the sample, which has roughly 200,000 clones, approximately 85% seen once. The material sequenced was peripheral blood. These receptors all come from a human donor with active or convalescent COVID-19. The donor label of this sample is uncertain. Each CDR3 is given with its conserved first and last residue. D genes are given only for firm matches. Clone size is not always given. Where it is, it says once, few, many or a class for expanded clones.

j_call d_call v_call clone_size cdr3_aa cdr3_nt
TRBJ1-2 - TRBV4-3 - CASSQRDNHLSGYTF TGCGCCAGCAGCCAAAGAGACAACCACCTATCGGGCTACACCTTC
TRBJ1-1 - TRBV5-1 few CASSLVGGGRHTEAFF TGCGCCAGCAGCTTGGTGGGAGGGGGTCGACACACTGAAGCTTTCTTT
TRBJ2-7 TRBD1 TRBV4-1 - CASSPTGESYEQYF TGCGCCAGCAGCCCGACAGGGGAATCCTACGAGCAGTACTTC
TRBJ2-7 - TRBV21-1 - CASSKWLLKIYEQYF TGTGCCAGCAGCAAATGGCTCCTTAAAATCTACGAGCAGTACTTC
TRBJ1-1 - TRBV11-2 once CASSLMKHTEAFF TGTGCCAGCAGCTTAATGAAGCACACTGAAGCTTTCTTT
TRBJ2-5 TRBD1 TRBV11-3 - CASSGQVQETQYF TGTGCCAGCAGTGGACAGGTCCAAGAGACCCAGTACTTC
TRBJ1-4 TRBD1 TRBV7-2 - CASSLGQGKGKLFF TGTGCCAGCAGCTTAGGACAGGGAAAGGGGAAACTGTTTTTT
TRBJ1-2 TRBD1 TRBV19 - CASSRGQGGGYTF TGTGCCAGTAGTAGGGGACAGGGTGGTGGCTACACCTTC
TRBJ1-1 - TRBV7-3 - CASSPAGIRGEAFF TGTGCCAGCAGCCCCGCCGGGATCCGTGGTGAAGCTTTCTTT
TRBJ2-5 - TRBV2 - CASSGRHGSAQETQYF TGTGCCAGCAGTGGAAGACACGGGAGCGCCCAAGAGACCCAGTACTTC
TRBJ2-2 - TRBV28 - CASSYREPNTGELFF TGTGCCAGCAGTTACAGGGAACCGAACACCGGGGAGCTGTTTTTT
TRBJ2-3 - TRBV6-5 - CASTDRRFGADTQYF TGTGCCAGCACCGACCGGCGGTTTGGCGCAGATACGCAGTATTTT
TRBJ2-3 TRBD2 TRBV7-6 - CASSLGGRGTDTQYF TGTGCCAGCAGCTTGGGCGGGAGAGGCACAGATACGCAGTATTTT
TRBJ1-2 - TRBV28 once CALTDNNYGYTF TGTGCCTTGACAGACAATAACTATGGCTACACCTTC
TRBJ2-1 TRBD1 TRBV11-3 once CASSSRQGASPNEQFF TGTGCCAGCAGCTCACGACAGGGGGCCTCGCCCAATGAGCAGTTCTTC
TRBJ1-2 TRBD1 TRBV5-6 - CASSLGQGKRGYTF TGTGCCAGCAGCTTGGGACAGGGCAAGAGAGGCTACACCTTC
TRBJ2-7 TRBD2 TRBV28 - CASSLTSGGAYEQYF TGTGCCAGCAGTTTGACTAGCGGGGGGGCCTACGAGCAGTACTTC
TRBJ1-3 - TRBV5-1 - CASSSQGFGDTIYF TGCGCCAGCAGCTCACAGGGTTTTGGAGACACCATATATTTT
TRBJ2-5 TRBD2 TRBV2 once CASSLWAGGQGTQYF TGTGCCAGCAGTCTCTGGGCGGGGGGCCAGGGGACCCAGTACTTC
TRBJ1-3 - TRBV19 - CASGRRGTSGNTIYF TGTGCCAGTGGAAGGCGGGGGACCTCTGGAAACACCATATATTTT
TRBJ1-4 TRBD1 TRBV4-1 once CASSSGTGDEKLFF TGCGCCAGCAGTTCCGGGACAGGGGACGAAAAACTGTTTTTT
TRBJ1-2 TRBD1 TRBV10-3 - CAISTGESGYTF TGTGCCATCAGTACAGGGGAGAGCGGCTACACCTTC
TRBJ2-2 - TRBV7-9 - CASSFSGGPGGTGELFF TGTGCCAGCAGCTTTTCGGGGGGCCCTGGTGGCACCGGGGAGCTGTTTTTT
TRBJ2-2 - TRBV19 once CASSMGALFTGELFF TGTGCCAGTAGTATGGGGGCCCTATTCACCGGGGAGCTGTTTTTT
TRBJ2-7 TRBD1 TRBV5-6 - CASNTGQANSYEQYF TGTGCCAGCAACACCGGACAGGCCAACTCCTACGAGCAGTACTTC
TRBJ2-7 TRBD2 TRBV28 few CAGSSGGASSYEQYF TGTGCCGGGAGTAGCGGGGGTGCTAGCTCCTACGAGCAGTACTTC
TRBJ2-2 - TRBV9 - CASSPGNTGELFF TGTGCCAGCAGCCCGGGGAACACCGGGGAGCTGTTTTTT
TRBJ2-3 - TRBV29-1 once CSVEDQRLRSTDTQYF TGCAGCGTTGAAGATCAGAGGCTACGGAGCACAGATACGCAGTATTTT
TRBJ1-6 TRBD1 TRBV11-2 few CASRTGGGSPLHF TGTGCCAGCAGGACAGGGGGCGGTTCACCCCTCCACTTT